The 20 T cell receptor beta chains listed next were all sequenced from one sample in a study of blood T cell repertoires in COVID-19. Profiling relied on immunoSEQ multiplex PCR, and the TCRdb table lists in-frame clones only, not all of them. The sample has under 95,000 clones; roughly 85% are singletons. The specimen was peripheral blood. The receptors derive from a human donor in a cohort sampled during active COVID-19.

The chain recombines TRBV29-1 with TRBJ1-3; D gene ambiguous. Trimming took off 7 bases at V and 1 base at J, with 11 bases between the two ends. From germline, CDR1 is SQVTM and CDR2 ANQGSEA. This CDR3 spans 13 amino acids. CDR3 nucleotides: TGCAGCGCATACACACCTTCTGGAAACACCATATATTTT. Protein: CSAYTPSGNTIYF.

The rearrangement joins TRBV7-2 to TRBJ2-1, with D perhaps TRBD2 (6 bases). Germline values: CDR1 SGHTA, CDR2 FQGNSA. This CDR3 region has 17 residues. V lost 1 base and J lost 0, with 13 bases in between. The CDR3 DNA sequence: TGTGCCAGCAGCTTAGATCGCGTTAGCGGCTCCTACAATGAGCAGTTCTTC. Its translation: CASSLDRVSGSYNEQFF.

V is TRBV7-9 and J is TRBJ2-2; 8 bases line up with TRBD2. V lost 5 bases to trimming and J lost 6 bases; unmatched junction nucleotides: 2. The length of the CDR3 is 13 residues. CDR1 is SEHNR, CDR2 FQNEAQ, per germline (reference sequence). The CDR3 here is CASSPTSAGELFF. In nucleotides, the CDR3 is TGTGCCAGCAGCCCGACTAGCGCCGGGGAGCTGTTTTTT.

The rearrangement links TRBV6-6 to TRBJ1-2; weak D call: TRBD1 (6 bases). CDR1 is MNHNY, CDR2 SVGAGI, per germline (reference sequence). The CDR3 is 13 residues long. V lost 5 bases and J lost 6, with 13 bases in between. This CDR3 is CASSPVGGHGYTF. The CDR3 bases are TGTGCCAGCAGTCCTGTCGGGGGGCATGGCTACACCTTC.

The chain combines TRBV2 with TRBJ2-2; TRBD2 aligns across 12 bases. Germline V gene lookup returns CDR1 SNHLY and CDR2 FYNNEI. CDR3 length equals 17 residues. Losses at the gene ends were 3 bases for V and 3 bases for J; bases not matched to a gene: 5. CDR3 residues: CASSEKLAGGHTGELFF. The CDR3 bases are TGTGCCAGCAGTGAGAAACTAGCGGGAGGCCACACCGGGGAGCTGTTTTTT.

J is TRBJ1-5 and V is TRBV6-5; TRBD1 might be the D (6 bases). The CDR3 contains 13 residues. The germline V and J ends were trimmed by 6 bases and 7 bases, with 13 bases remaining between them. CDR1 and CDR2 from the germline V gene are MNHEY and SVGAGI. The CDR3, as DNA: TGTGCCAGCAGCACAGGGAGCCGGCAGCCCCAGCATTTT. This encodes CASSTGSRQPQHF.

In this sample, this clone turned up a few times. CDR3 nucleotides: TGTGCCAGCATGTCAGGGGCAGGCTCCTACGAGCAGTACTTC. This codes for CASMSGAGSYEQYF. The chain couples TRBV7-2 to TRBJ2-7; maybe TRBD1 (6 bases). Germline CDR1 reads SGHTA; CDR2 reads FQGNSA. Deletions cut 7 bases from V and 0 bases from J, with 13 bases between. CDR3 length: 14 residues. Complete variable domain (other parts from reference TRBV7-2 and TRBJ2-7): GAGVSQSPSNKVTEKGKDVELRCDPISGHTALYWYRQSLGQGLEFLIYFQGNSAPDKSGLPSDRFSAERTGGSVSTLTIQRTQQEDSAVYLCASMSGAGSYEQYFGPGTRLTVT.

The CDR3 is CASSRRGGGAEAFF. The CDR3, as DNA: TGTGCCAGCTCACGCCGGGGGGGAGGGGCTGAAGCTTTCTTT. The V and J genes are TRBV18 and TRBJ1-1; D may be TRBD1 (5 bases). The germline V gene has CDR1 KGHSH and CDR2 LQKENI. V was cut by 4 bases and J by 6 bases, with 15 bases left in between. The CDR3 contains 14 residues.

The chain recombines TRBV3-1 (or the pseudogene TRBV3-2) with TRBJ2-5, with TRBD2 identical over 12 bases. The V gene end was trimmed by 4 bases and the J gene end by 5 bases; junction bases not matched to a gene: 8. CDR1 LGHDT and CDR2 YNNKEL come from the germline V gene (reference sequence). This CDR3 region has 16 residues. This chain's CDR3 is CASSPRTSGAWETQYF. The CDR3 DNA follows: TGTGCCAGCAGCCCTCGGACTAGCGGGGCCTGGGAGACCCAGTACTTC.

The CDR3 sequence is CASSQARGGFYNEQFF. The DNA of the CDR3 is TGCGCCAGCAGCCAAGCTCGCGGCGGTTTCTACAATGAGCAGTTCTTC. The chain employs TRBV4-3 and TRBJ2-1; no clear D. The V gene lost 1 base and the J gene lost 3 bases, with 13 bases spanning the gap. The length of the CDR3 is 16 residues. The V gene's germline CDR1 is LGHNA and CDR2 YSLEER.

The chain carries TRBV6-5 and TRBJ1-1, with D possibly TRBD1 on 6 matching bases. The V end lost 7 bases, the J end lost 1 base, and 16 bases lay between the germline ends. Germline V gives CDR1 MNHEY, CDR2 SVGAGI. CDR3 length: 15 residues. CDR3 in amino acids: CASTRGGQSNTEAFF. The CDR3 DNA sequence: TGTGCCAGCACCCGCGGGGGGCAGTCGAACACTGAAGCTTTCTTT.

V gene TRBV4-2 combines with J gene TRBJ1-1; unclear D gene. V lost 1 base, J lost 1 base, and 7 bases lay in between. CDR1 is LGHNA and CDR2 is YNFKEQ in the germline V gene. The length of the CDR3 is 14 residues. CDR3 amino acids: CASSQGAQNTEAFF. The CDR3 DNA sequence: TGTGCCAGCAGCCAAGGTGCACAGAACACTGAAGCTTTCTTT.

The rearrangement joins TRBV27 to TRBJ2-7, with D perhaps matching TRBD2 (5 bases). Germline assignment: CDR1 MNHEY and CDR2 SMNVEV (reference sequence). The CDR3 length is 13 residues. V shed 6 bases and J shed 3 bases, with 12 bases lying between them. The CDR3 sequence: CASRRVGNYEQYF. The CDR3 coding sequence is TGTGCCAGCAGGAGGGTGGGGAACTACGAGCAGTACTTC.

This clone has only one observation. The chain carries TRBV7-8 and TRBJ2-1; D perhaps matches TRBD1 (6 bases). CDR1 SGHVS and CDR2 FQNEAQ come from the germline V gene. The germline V and J ends were trimmed by 5 bases and 3 bases, with 14 bases remaining between them. CDR3 size: 15 residues. The CDR3 region has the DNA TGTGCCAGCAGCATACGGACAGAAAACTACAATGAGCAGTTCTTC. Residues: CASSIRTENYNEQFF.

The CDR3 protein is CASSLSQTGVTGNTIYF. The CDR3 DNA is TGTGCCAGCAGCTTATCTCAGACAGGGGTTACTGGAAACACCATATATTTT. V and J are TRBV7-9 and TRBJ1-3; 8 bases agree with TRBD1. The ends lost 2 bases at V and 2 bases at J; junction bases unmatched: 8. This CDR3 comprises 17 residues. Germline V gene sequence: CDR1 SEHNR, CDR2 FQNEAQ (reference sequence). Full variable domain (missing parts from reference TRBV7-9 and TRBJ1-3): DTGVSQNPRHKITKRGQNVTFRCDPISEHNRLYWYRQTLGQGPEFLTYFQNEAQLEKSRLLSDRFSAERPKGSFSTLEIQRTEQGDSAMYLCASSLSQTGVTGNTIYFGEGSWLTVV.

This chain joins TRBV11-1 and TRBJ1-2; tentatively, D is TRBD1 (6 bases). V gave up 5 bases and J gave up 7 bases, with 17 bases separating them. Germline values: CDR1 SGHAT, CDR2 FQDESV (reference sequence). This CDR3 spans 14 amino acids. CDR3 sequence (DNA): TGTGCCAGCAGCAGCTCCGGGACACGCGCTGGCTACACCTTC. As protein: CASSSSGTRAGYTF.

The chain joins TRBV4-3 to TRBJ2-3, with D unclear. Germline loops: CDR1 LGHNA, CDR2 YSLEER. V dropped 0 bases and J dropped 2 bases, with 9 bases sitting between them. This CDR3 has 15 amino acids. The CDR3 is CASSQEFSNTDTQYF. The CDR3 bases are TGCGCCAGCAGCCAAGAATTTTCCAACACAGATACGCAGTATTTT.

The V and J genes are TRBV12-3 or TRBV12-4 and TRBJ1-2; D ambiguous. The CDR3 is 12 amino acids. V lost 5 bases, J lost 3 bases, and 7 bases lay in between. Here the CDR3 reads CASSKQDYGYTF. As DNA, the CDR3 is TGTGCCAGCAGTAAGCAGGACTATGGCTACACCTTC.

The chain combines TRBV6-5 with TRBJ2-7; D perhaps matches TRBD1 (5 bases). The CDR3 loop spans 14 amino acids. Germline CDR1 and CDR2: MNHEY and SVGAGI. The V gene lost 6 bases and the J gene lost 0 bases, with 12 bases spanning the gap. The DNA of the CDR3 is TGTGCCAGCAGGAAATCAGGGAACTCCTACGAGCAGTACTTC. Translation gives CASRKSGNSYEQYF.

This sequence joins TRBV5-1 and TRBJ2-5, with 7 bases aligning to TRBD2. Germline lookup yields CDR1 SGHRS and CDR2 YFSETQ. The length of the CDR3 is 13 residues. J was trimmed by 5 bases and V by 6 bases; bases with no gene match: 7. The chain's CDR3 is CASTLGGTETQYF. The CDR3 nucleotides are TGCGCCAGCACTTTGGGGGGGACTGAGACCCAGTACTTC.